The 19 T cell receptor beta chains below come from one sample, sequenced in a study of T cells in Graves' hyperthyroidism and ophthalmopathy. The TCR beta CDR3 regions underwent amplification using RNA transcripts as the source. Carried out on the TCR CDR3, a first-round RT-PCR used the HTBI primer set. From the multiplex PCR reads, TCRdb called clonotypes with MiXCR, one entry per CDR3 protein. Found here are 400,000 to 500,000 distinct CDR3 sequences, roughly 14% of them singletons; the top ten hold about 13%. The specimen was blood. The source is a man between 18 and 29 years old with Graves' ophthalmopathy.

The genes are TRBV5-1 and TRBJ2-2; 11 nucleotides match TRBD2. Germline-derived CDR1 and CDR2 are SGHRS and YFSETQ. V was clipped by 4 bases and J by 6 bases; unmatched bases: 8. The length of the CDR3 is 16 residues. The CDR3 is CASSQALAGVPGELFF. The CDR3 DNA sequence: TGCGCCAGCAGCCAAGCACTAGCGGGAGTCCCCGGGGAGCTGTTTTTT.

DNA of the CDR3: TGTGCCAGCAGCCAAGGGGTCCAGGGGGCGTACACTGAAGCTTTCTTT. Encoded protein: CASSQGVQGAYTEAFF. The rearrangement uses TRBV4-2 and TRBJ1-1; TRBD1 aligns across 8 bases. The CDR3 totals 16 residues. Losses at the gene ends were 1 base for V and 3 bases for J; bases not matched to a gene: 7. From germline, CDR1 is LGHNA and CDR2 YNFKEQ.

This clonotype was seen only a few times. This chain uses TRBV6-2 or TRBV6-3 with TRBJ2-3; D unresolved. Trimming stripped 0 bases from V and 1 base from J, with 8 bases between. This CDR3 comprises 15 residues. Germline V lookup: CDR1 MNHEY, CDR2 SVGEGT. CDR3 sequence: CASSYSIMGTDTQYF. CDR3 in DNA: TGTGCCAGCAGTTACTCGATAATGGGCACAGATACGCAGTATTTT.

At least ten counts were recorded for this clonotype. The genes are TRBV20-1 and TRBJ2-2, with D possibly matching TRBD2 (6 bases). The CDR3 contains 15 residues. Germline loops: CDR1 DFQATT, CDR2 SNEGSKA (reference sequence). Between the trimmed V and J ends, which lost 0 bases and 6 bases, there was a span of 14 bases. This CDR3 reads CSARDPSGLSGELFF. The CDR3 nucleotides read TGCAGTGCTAGAGACCCCTCCGGACTATCCGGGGAGCTGTTTTTT.

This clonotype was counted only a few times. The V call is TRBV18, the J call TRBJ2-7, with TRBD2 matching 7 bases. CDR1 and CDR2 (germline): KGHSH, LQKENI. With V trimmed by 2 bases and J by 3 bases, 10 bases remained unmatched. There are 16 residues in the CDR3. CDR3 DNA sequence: TGTGCCAGCTCACCATTAGGGGCGGGGGATTTCTACGAGCAGTACTTC. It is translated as CASSPLGAGDFYEQYF.

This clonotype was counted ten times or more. For the CDR3, the DNA is TGCAGTGCTAGTTCCGGGAGAACTAATGAAAAACTGTTTTTT. Translating it yields CSASSGRTNEKLFF. The chain combines TRBV20-1 with TRBJ1-4; D unresolved. Trimming removed 3 bases from V and 1 base from J, with 9 bases in between. Germline V gives CDR1 DFQATT, CDR2 SNEGSKA (reference sequence). This CDR3 has 14 amino acids.

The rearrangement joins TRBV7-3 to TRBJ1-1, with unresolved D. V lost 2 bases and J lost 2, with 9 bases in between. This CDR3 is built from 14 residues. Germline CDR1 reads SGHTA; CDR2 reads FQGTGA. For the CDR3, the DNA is TGTGCCAGCAGCTTAGAGGCCCCTAACACTGAAGCTTTCTTT. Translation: CASSLEAPNTEAFF.

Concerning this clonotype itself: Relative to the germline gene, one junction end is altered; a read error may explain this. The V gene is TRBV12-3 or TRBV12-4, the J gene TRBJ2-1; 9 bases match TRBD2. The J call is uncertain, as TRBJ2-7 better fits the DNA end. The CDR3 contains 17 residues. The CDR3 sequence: CASTPSASGIRYNEQYF. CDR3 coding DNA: TGCGCCAGCACCCCCTCGGCTAGCGGGATCCGATACAATGAGCAGTACTTC.

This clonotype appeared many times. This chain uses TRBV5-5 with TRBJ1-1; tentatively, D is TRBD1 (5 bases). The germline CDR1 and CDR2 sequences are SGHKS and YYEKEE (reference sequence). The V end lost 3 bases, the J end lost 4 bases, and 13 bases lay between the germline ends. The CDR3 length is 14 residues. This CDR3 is CASSSGRRSTEAFF. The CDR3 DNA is TGTGCCAGCAGCTCAGGGAGAAGGAGCACTGAAGCTTTCTTT.

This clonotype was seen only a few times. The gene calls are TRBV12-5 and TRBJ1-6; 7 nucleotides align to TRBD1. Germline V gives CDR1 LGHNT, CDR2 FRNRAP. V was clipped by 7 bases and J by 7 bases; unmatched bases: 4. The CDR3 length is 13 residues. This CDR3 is CASAPGQNSPLHF. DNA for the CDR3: TGTGCTAGTGCTCCGGGACAGAATTCACCCCTCCACTTT.

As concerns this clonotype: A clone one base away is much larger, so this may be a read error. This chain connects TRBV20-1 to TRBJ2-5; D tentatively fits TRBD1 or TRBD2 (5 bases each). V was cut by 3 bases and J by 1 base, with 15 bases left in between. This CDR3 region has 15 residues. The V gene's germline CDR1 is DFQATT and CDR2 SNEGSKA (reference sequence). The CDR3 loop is CSARTGAGIQETQYF. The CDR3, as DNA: TGCAGTGCTAGGACCGGGGCAGGGATCCAAGAGACCCAGTACTTC.

In DNA form, the CDR3 reads TGTGCCAGCTCACCGACCTTAACCAACTATGGCTACACCTTC. Its translation: CASSPTLTNYGYTF. This chain links TRBV18 with TRBJ1-2; D gene uncertain. Germline values: CDR1 KGHSH, CDR2 LQKENI. CDR3 length equals 14 residues. Trimming took off 3 bases at V and 2 bases at J, with 10 bases between the two ends.

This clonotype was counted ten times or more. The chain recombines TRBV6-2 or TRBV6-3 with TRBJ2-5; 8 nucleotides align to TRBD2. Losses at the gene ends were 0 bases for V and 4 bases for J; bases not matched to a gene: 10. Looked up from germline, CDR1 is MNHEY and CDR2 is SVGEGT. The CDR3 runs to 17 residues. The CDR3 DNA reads TGTGCCAGCAGTTACTCGCCGCGGGAGGCCGGGAGAGAGACCCAGTACTTC. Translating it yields CASSYSPREAGRETQYF.

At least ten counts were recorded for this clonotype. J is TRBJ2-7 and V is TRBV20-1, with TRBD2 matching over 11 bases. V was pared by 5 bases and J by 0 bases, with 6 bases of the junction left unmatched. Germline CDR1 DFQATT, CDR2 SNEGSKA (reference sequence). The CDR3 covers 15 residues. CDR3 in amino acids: CSAQLAGDLSYEQYF. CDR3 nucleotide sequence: TGCAGTGCTCAACTAGCGGGGGACCTCTCCTACGAGCAGTACTTC.

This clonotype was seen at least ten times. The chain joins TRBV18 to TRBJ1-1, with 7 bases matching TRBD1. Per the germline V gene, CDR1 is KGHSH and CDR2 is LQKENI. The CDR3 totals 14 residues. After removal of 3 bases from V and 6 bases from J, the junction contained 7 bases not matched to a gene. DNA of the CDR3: TGTGCCAGCTCACCCGGACAGGTCGTCGCTGAAGCTTTCTTT. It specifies CASSPGQVVAEAFF.

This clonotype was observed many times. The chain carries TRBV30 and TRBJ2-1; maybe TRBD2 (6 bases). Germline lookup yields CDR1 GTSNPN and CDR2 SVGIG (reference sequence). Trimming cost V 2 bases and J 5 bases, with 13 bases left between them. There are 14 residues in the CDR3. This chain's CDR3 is CAWSRGIGHNEQFF. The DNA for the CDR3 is TGTGCCTGGAGTCGGGGGATAGGCCACAATGAGCAGTTCTTC.

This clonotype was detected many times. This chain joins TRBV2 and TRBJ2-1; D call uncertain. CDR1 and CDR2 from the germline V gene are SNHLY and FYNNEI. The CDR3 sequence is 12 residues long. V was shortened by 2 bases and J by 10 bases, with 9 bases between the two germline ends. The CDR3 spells CASSEMSDEQFF. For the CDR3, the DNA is TGTGCCAGCAGTGAAATGAGTGACGAGCAGTTCTTC. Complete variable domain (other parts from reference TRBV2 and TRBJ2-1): EPEVTQTPSHQVTQMGQEVILRCVPISNHLYFYWYRQILGQKVEFLVSFYNNEISEKSEIFDDQFSVERPDGSNFTLKIRSTKLEDSAMYFCASSEMSDEQFFGPGTRLTVL.

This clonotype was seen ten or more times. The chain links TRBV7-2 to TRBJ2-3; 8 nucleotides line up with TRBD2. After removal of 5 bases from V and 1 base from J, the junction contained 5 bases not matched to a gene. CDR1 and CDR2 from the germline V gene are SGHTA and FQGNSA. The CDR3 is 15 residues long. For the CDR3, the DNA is TGTGCCAGCAGCCCTCAAGCGGGAGGCACAGATACGCAGTATTTT. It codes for CASSPQAGGTDTQYF.

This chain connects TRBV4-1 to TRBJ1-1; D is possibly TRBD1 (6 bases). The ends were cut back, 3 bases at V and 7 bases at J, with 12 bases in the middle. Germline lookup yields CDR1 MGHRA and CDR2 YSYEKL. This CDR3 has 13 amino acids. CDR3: CASSQGAAGEAFF. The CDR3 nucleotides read TGCGCCAGCAGCCAGGGGGCCGCGGGTGAAGCTTTCTTT.